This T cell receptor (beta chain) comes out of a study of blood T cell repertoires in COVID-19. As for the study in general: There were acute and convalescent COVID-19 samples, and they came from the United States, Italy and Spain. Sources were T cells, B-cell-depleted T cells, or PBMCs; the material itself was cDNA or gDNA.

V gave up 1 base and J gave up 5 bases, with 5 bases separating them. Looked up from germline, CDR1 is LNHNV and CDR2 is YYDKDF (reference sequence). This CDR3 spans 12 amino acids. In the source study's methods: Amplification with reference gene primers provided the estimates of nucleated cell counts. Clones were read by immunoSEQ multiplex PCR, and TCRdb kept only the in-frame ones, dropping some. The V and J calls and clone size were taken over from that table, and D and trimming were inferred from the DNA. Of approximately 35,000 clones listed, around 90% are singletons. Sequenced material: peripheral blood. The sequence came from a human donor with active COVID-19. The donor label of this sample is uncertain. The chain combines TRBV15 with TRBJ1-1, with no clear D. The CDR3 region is CATSRVLTEAFF. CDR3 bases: TGTGCCACCAGCAGAGTCCTAACTGAAGCTTTCTTT. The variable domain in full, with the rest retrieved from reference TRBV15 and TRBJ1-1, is DAMVIQNPRYQVTQFGKPVTLSCSQTLNHNVMYWYQQKSSQAPKLLFHYYDKDFNNEADTPDNFQSRRPNTSFCFLDIRSPGLGDTAMYLCATSRVLTEAFFGQGTRLTVV.